The subject of this entry is one T cell receptor (beta chain). Its antigen remains undetermined. Per-nucleotide qualities are absent, and no much larger clonotype sits a single base away. At one collaborating source in Seattle, patients were enrolled during active infection and were followed longitudinally through the course of disease. Each collaborating institution followed its own protocols to collect whole blood in K2EDTA tubes. Collaborator samples were shipped for TCRbeta analysis as frozen whole blood, isolated PBMCs, or DNA extracted from either sample type. Spanning cysteine to phenylalanine, the CDR3 consists of 15 amino acids. The sequence is cut down to CDR3 DNA, 45 bases in frame from base 1. CDR1 and CDR2, looked up from the germline V gene, are SGDLS and YYNGEE. V and J are trimmed by 0 bases and 7 bases, and the gene matches miss 7 bases of the junction. This sample was taken from a study of blood T cell repertoires in COVID-19 (dated by TCRdb to about 2020). Background on the whole study: Samples covering the acute and convalescent phases of COVID-19 were provided by collaborators in the United States, Italy and Spain. Deeply sampled blood TCRbeta repertoires from subjects exposed to, actively infected with, or recovered from COVID-19 were included in the dataset. Where available, HLA class I and class II types were taken from metadata supplied by the sample provider and were not determined by assay-based typing. The prospective study material was composed of cDNA or gDNA derived from T cells, B-cell-depleted T cells, or PBMCs. The repertoires were released in a freely available public database meant as a resource for research on the immune response to SARS-CoV-2. The samples were drawn from the first 160 participants of the ongoing ImmuneRACE study and from roughly 1,300 subjects provided by 6 global collaborators. The sample metadata nearly always contained a de-identified subject ID, COVID-19 status, age in years and sex. Overall study outcomes, separate from this receptor: The amount of clinical and demographic metadata varied by source and participant and was provided uncurated.

The immunoSEQ Assay, a bias-controlled multiplex PCR, was used to amplify TCRbeta CDR3 regions from genomic DNA. As for the original processing: The number of nucleated cells in each sample was estimated by amplification of reference gene primers within the assay. To quantify the absolute abundance of each unique TCRbeta CDR3 rearrangement, sequence reads were collapsed and filtered. For each sample, productive Simpson clonality was calculated as the square root of Simpson's diversity index across productive rearrangements. TCRdb took this table from immuneACCESS and kept in-frame rearrangements with V and J called. Such tables lack part of the clones; where checked against another copy, unresolved V genes explain under half of the gap, and the rest is unexplained. V and J calls and clone size are those listed in that table; D and trimming were worked out from the DNA. The sample contains about 170,000 clones, roughly 80% of them found a single time. Approximately 6.8% of the sample comes from the top ten.

The chain is made from TRBV9 and TRBJ1-3, with 7 bases aligning to TRBD1. Sequencing was carried out using peripheral blood. The source is a woman between 40 and 55 years old with COVID-19, enrolled during active disease. The encoded CDR3 is CASSVGIGGFNTIYF. The nucleotide sequence is TGTGCCAGCAGCGTAGGAATAGGGGGCTTTAACACCATATATTTT.